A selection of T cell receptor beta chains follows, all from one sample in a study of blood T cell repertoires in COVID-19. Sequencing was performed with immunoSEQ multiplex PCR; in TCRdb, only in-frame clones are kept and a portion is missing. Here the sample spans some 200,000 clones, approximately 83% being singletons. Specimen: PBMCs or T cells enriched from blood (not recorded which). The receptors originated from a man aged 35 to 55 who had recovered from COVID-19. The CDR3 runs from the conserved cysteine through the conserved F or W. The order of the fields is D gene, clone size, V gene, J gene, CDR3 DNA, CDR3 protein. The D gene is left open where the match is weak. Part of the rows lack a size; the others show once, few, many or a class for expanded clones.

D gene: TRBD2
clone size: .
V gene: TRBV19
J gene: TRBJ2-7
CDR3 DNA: TGTGCCAGTAGTATCAAGCGGGGCTTTTCCTTTTACGAGCAGTACTTC
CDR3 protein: CASSIKRGFSFYEQYF

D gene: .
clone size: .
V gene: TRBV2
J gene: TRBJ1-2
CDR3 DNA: TGTGCCAGTACCTCAGGCCCCTATGGCTACACCTTC
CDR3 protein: CASTSGPYGYTF

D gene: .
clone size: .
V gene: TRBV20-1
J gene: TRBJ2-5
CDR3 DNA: TGCAGTGCTAGTCCCGGCCAGGGGTATAAGACCCAGTACTTC
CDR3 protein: CSASPGQGYKTQYF

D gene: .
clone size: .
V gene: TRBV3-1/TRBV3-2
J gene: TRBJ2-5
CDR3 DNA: TGTGCCAGCAGCCAAGGCCCTCCGGGATCCGATCGAACGGAGACCCAGTACTTC
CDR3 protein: CASSQGPPGSDRTETQYF

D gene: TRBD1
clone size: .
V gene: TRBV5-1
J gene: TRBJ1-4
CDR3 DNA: TGCGCCAGCAGCTTTTCAGGGGGCAATGAAAAACTGTTTTTT
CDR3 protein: CASSFSGGNEKLFF

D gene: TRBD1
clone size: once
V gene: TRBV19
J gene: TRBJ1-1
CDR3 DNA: TGTGCCAGTAGTGCGGACAGGGGAAACACTGAAGCTTTCTTT
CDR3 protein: CASSADRGNTEAFF

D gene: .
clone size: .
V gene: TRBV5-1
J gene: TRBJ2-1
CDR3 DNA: TGCGCCAGCAGCTATGAGGGATCTTACAATGAGCAGTTCTTC
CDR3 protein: CASSYEGSYNEQFF

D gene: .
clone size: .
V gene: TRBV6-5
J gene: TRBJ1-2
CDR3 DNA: TGTGCCAGCAGTTACTCATACAGGGTTGCCTATGGCTACACCTTC
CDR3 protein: CASSYSYRVAYGYTF

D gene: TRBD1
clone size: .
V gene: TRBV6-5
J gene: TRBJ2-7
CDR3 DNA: TGTGCCAGCAGCGGGGACAGGGGGCGGTCGGTCGAGCAGTACTTC
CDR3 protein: CASSGDRGRSVEQYF

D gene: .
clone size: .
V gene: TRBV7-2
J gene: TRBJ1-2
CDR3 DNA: TGTGCCAGCAGCTTAGCCTACAGTGCGAACTATGGCTACACCTTC
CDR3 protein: CASSLAYSANYGYTF

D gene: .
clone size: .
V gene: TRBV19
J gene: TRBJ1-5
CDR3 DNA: TGTGCCAGTAGTATCTATACAGGCAGCAATCAGCCCCAGCATTTT
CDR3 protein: CASSIYTGSNQPQHF

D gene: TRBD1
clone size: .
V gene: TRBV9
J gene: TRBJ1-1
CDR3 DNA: TGTGCCAGCAGCGCGCGGACAGGGTTGAACACTGAAGCTTTCTTT
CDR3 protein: CASSARTGLNTEAFF

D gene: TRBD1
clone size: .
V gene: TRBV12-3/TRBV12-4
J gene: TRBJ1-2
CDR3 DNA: TGTGCCAGCAGCCAGGGGGTTGGTGGCTACACCTTC
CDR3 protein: CASSQGVGGYTF

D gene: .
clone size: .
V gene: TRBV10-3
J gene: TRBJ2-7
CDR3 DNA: TGTGCCATCAGTGGAACCCGTGATAGCGAGCAGTACTTC
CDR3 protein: CAISGTRDSEQYF